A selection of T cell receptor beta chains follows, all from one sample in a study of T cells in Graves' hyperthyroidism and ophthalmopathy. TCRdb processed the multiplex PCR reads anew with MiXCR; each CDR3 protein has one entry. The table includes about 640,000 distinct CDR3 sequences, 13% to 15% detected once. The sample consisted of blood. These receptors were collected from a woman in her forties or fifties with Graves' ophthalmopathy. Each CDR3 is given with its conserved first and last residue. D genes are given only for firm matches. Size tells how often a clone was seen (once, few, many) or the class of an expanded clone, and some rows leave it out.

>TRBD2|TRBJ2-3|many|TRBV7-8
CASSLGAGVTDTQYF
TGTGCCAGCAGCTTAGGAGCGGGAGTTACAGATACGCAGTATTTT
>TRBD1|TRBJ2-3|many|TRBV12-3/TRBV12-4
CASRDRQGSDTQYF
TGTGCCAGCAGGGACAGACAGGGATCAGATACGCAGTATTTT
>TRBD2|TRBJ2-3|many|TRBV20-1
CSASLLSTSGLDTQYF
TGCAGTGCTAGTCTTCTCTCAACTAGCGGGTTAGATACGCAGTATTTT
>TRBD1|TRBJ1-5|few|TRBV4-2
CASSPRTGPYSNQPQHF
TGTGCCAGCAGCCCCCGGACAGGACCTTATAGCAATCAGCCCCAGCATTTT
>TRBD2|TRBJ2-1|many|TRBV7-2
CASRIAGASYNEQFF
TGTGCCAGCAGAATAGCGGGAGCGTCCTACAATGAGCAGTTCTTC
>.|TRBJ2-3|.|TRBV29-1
CSPEGGTQYF
TGCAGCCCTGAGGGCGGCACGCAGTATTTT
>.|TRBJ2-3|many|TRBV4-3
CASSQVTGGITDTQYF
TGCGCCAGCAGCCAAGTGACAGGTGGCATCACAGATACGCAGTATTTT
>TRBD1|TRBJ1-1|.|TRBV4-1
CASSQDQGASTEAFF
TGCGCCAGCAGCCAAGATCAGGGGGCGAGCACTGAAGCTTTCTTT
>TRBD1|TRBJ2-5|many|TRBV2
CASRQDRGRETQYF
TGTGCCAGCAGACAAGACAGGGGGCGAGAGACCCAGTACTTC
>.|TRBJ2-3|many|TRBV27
CASSYWSPSGTDTQYF
TGTGCCAGCAGTTATTGGTCACCGTCTGGCACAGATACGCAGTATTTT
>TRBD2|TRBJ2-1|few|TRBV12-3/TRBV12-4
CASSLSLGLAGGHEQFF
TGTGCCAGCAGTTTAAGTTTGGGACTAGCGGGAGGCCATGAGCAGTTCTTC
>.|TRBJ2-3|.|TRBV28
CASSLSGGEDTQYF
TGTGCCAGCAGTTTAAGTGGCGGGGAAGATACGCAGTATTTT
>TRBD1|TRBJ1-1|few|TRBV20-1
CSASRPGQGYSEAFF
TGCAGTGCTAGCCGCCCGGGACAGGGTTACTCTGAAGCTTTCTTT
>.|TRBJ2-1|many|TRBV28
CASSPRGGSPSSTYNEQFF
TGTGCCAGCAGTCCCCGGGGCGGGTCCCCCTCTTCGACCTACAATGAGCAGTTCTTC
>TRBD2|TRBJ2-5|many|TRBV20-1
CSAEDWTSGKETQYF
TGCAGTGCGGAAGATTGGACTAGCGGCAAAGAGACCCAGTACTTC
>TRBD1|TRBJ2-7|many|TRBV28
CAGSDRDSYEQYF
TGTGCCGGTTCGGACAGGGACTCCTACGAGCAGTACTTC
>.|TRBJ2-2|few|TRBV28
CASSWGDTGELFF
TGTGCCAGCAGCTGGGGAGACACCGGGGAGCTGTTTTTT
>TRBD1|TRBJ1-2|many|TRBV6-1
CASSRGTGNYGYTF
TGTGCCAGCAGCCGGGGGACAGGGAACTATGGCTACACCTTC
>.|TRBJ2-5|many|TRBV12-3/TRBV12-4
CASSPKGEQETQYF
TGTGCCAGCAGTCCCAAGGGCGAACAAGAGACCCAGTACTTC
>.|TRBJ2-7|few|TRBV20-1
CSAATILGQYF
TGCAGTGCAGCGACTATCTTGGGGCAGTACTTC
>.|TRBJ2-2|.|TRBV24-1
CATSDFLRGSSGELFF
TGTGCCACCAGTGATTTTCTTCGTGGGTCGAGCGGGGAGCTGTTTTTT
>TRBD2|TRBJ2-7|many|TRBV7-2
CASSLAGLAGDEQYF
TGTGCCAGCAGCTTAGCGGGACTAGCGGGAGATGAGCAGTACTTC
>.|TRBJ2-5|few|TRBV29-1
CSTEETQYF
TGCAGCACTGAAGAGACCCAGTACTTC
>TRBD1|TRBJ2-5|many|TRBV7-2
CASSLFPGQGPRAQYF
TGTGCCAGCAGCTTGTTTCCGGGACAGGGCCCCAGGGCCCAGTACTTC
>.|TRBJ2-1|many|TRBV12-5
CASGLVIGAPYNEQFF
TGTGCTAGTGGTTTGGTAATTGGGGCGCCCTACAATGAGCAGTTCTTC
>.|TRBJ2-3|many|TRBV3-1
CASSQDPGSTDTQYF
TGTGCCAGCAGCCAAGACCCAGGGAGCACAGATACGCAGTATTTT
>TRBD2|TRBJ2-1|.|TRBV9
CASSVDSGTSGRAGEQFF
TGTGCCAGCAGCGTAGATTCCGGGACTAGCGGGAGGGCCGGGGAGCAGTTCTTC
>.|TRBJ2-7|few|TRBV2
CASKTETYEQYF
TGTGCCAGCAAGACAGAAACCTACGAGCAGTACTTC
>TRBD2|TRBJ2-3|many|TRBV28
CASSWVYSGSPRTDTQYF
TGTGCCAGCAGTTGGGTTTATAGCGGGAGTCCTCGCACAGATACGCAGTATTTT
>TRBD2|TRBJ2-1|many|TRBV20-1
CSAIFLAGGIYNEQFF
TGCAGTGCTATCTTTTTGGCGGGAGGGATTTACAATGAGCAGTTCTTC
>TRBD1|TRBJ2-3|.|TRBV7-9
CASSRTGASTDTQYF
TGTGCCAGCAGCCGGACAGGGGCCAGCACAGATACGCAGTATTTT
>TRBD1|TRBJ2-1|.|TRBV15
CATSRARTGGGEQFF
TGTGCCACCAGCAGAGCCCGGACAGGGGGCGGGGAGCAGTTCTTC
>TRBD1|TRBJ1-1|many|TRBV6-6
CASSYLGTGRTEAFF
TGTGCCAGCAGTTACTTAGGGACAGGGCGGACTGAAGCTTTCTTT
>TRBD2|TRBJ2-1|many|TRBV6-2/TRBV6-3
CASSLGTSGYSSYNEQFF
TGTGCCAGCAGTTTGGGGACTAGCGGTTACAGCTCCTACAATGAGCAGTTCTTC
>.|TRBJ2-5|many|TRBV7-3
CASSLIGHGQETQYF
TGTGCCAGCAGCTTAATCGGCCACGGCCAAGAGACCCAGTACTTC
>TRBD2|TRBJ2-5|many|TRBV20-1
CSASPLAGGETQYF
TGCAGTGCTAGTCCCCTAGCGGGAGGAGAGACCCAGTACTTC
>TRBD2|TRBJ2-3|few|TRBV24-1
CATSDFRGRADTQYF
TGTGCCACCAGTGATTTTCGTGGGAGGGCAGATACGCAGTATTTT
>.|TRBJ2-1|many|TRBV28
CASSPNTGYNEQFF
TGTGCCAGCAGTCCTAATACAGGCTACAATGAGCAGTTCTTC
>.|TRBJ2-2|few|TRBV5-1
CASSYPGGAGELFF
TGCGCCAGCAGCTACCCCGGAGGGGCCGGGGAGCTGTTTTTT
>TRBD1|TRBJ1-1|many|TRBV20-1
CSARRGPSYTEAFF
TGCAGTGCTAGGAGGGGGCCAAGCTACACTGAAGCTTTCTTT
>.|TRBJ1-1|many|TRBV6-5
CASSYRGVTEAFF
TGTGCCAGCAGTTATAGGGGGGTCACTGAAGCTTTCTTT
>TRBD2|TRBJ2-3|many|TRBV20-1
CSVRPVGLAGLYTDTQYF
TGCAGTGTTAGACCAGTGGGGCTAGCGGGTCTCTACACAGATACGCAGTATTTT
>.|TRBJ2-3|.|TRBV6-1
CASSVRTVAIQPLRTDTQYF
TGTGCCAGCAGTGTGAGGACAGTAGCAATCCAGCCTCTTAGAACAGATACGCAGTATTTT
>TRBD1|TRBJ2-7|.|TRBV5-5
CASSWGRGPSLTYEQYF
TGTGCCAGCAGCTGGGGCAGGGGGCCTTCCTTAACCTACGAGCAGTACTTC
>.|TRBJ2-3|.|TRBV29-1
CSVEGGTSTDTQYF
TGCAGCGTTGAGGGGGGTACTAGCACAGATACGCAGTATTTT
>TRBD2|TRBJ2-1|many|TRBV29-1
CSALGLADEQFF
TGCAGCGCCCTGGGACTAGCGGATGAGCAGTTCTTC
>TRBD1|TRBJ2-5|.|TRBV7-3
CASSLRGQGGTQYF
TGTGCCAGCAGCTTAAGGGGACAGGGAGGAACCCAGTACTTC
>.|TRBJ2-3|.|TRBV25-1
CASFFTDTQYF
TGTGCCAGTTTTTTCACAGATACGCAGTATTTT
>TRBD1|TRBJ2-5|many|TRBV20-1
CSASLQGDNVQETQYF
TGCAGTGCTAGCTTACAGGGGGATAACGTCCAAGAGACCCAGTACTTC
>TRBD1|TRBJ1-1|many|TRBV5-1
CASSVTGTGGMTDTEAFF
TGCGCCAGCAGCGTGACCGGGACAGGGGGCATGACGGACACTGAAGCTTTCTTT